The rows below give T cell receptor beta chains drawn from one sample of a study of cytotoxic CD8 clonotypes in ibrutinib-treated CLL. Assay used: immunoSEQ multiplex PCR; TCRdb lists only in-frame clones, some missing. The repertoire includes some 310,000 clones, just under 80% of them detected once, and 6.5% to 8.5% sits in the top ten. The input for sequencing was PBMCs, taken before ibrutinib treatment. Receptors were obtained from a human donor with chronic lymphocytic leukemia. CDR3s include the opening cysteine and the closing phenylalanine or tryptophan. D genes are given only for firm matches. Part of the rows lack a size; the others show once, few, many or a class for expanded clones.

j_call | d_call | clone_size | v_call | cdr3_nt | cdr3_aa
TRBJ2-1 | TRBD2 | . | TRBV10-2 | TGCGCCAGCAGTCGGACTAGCGGATACAATGAGCAGTTCTTC | CASSRTSGYNEQFF
TRBJ1-1 | . | once | TRBV7-6 | TGTGCCAGCAGCTTAGGGGTCGTAGCTTTAGAAGCTTTCTTT | CASSLGVVALEAFF
TRBJ1-2 | . | . | TRBV18 | TGTGCCAGCTCCTTGTCGGCCGACTATGGCTACACCTTC | CASSLSADYGYTF
TRBJ1-2 | . | . | TRBV4-1 | TGCGCCAGCAGCCAAGTTCCCGGGACTTCAAACTATGGCTACACCTTC | CASSQVPGTSNYGYTF
TRBJ1-2 | . | . | TRBV7-8 | TGTGCCAGCAGCACGGAACAGGGAAGAGGGGGCTACACCTTC | CASSTEQGRGGYTF
TRBJ2-3 | TRBD1 | . | TRBV4-2 | TGTGCCAGCAGCCAAGAGAGGACAGGGCCTTTGTATTTT | CASSQERTGPLYF
TRBJ1-1 | . | once | TRBV5-1 | TGCGCCAGCAGCTCAGGACAGATTCTGAACACTGAAGCTTTCTTT | CASSSGQILNTEAFF
TRBJ2-1 | TRBD2 | . | TRBV4-3 | TGCGCCAGCAGCCGAGGACTAGCGGGAGCCATATATGAGCAGTTCTTC | CASSRGLAGAIYEQFF
TRBJ1-1 | . | . | TRBV7-9 | TGTGCCAGCAGCTTATCAGGGAACACTGAAGCTTTCTTT | CASSLSGNTEAFF
TRBJ2-7 | TRBD1 | once | TRBV28 | TGTGCCAGTACCGGGACAGGGGTTCCGGAAACCTACGAGCAGTACTTC | CASTGTGVPETYEQYF
TRBJ1-4 | . | . | TRBV9 | TGTGCCAGCAGCCTCGGGGGGACAAAAAATGAAAAACTGTTTTTT | CASSLGGTKNEKLFF
TRBJ2-7 | TRBD2 | few | TRBV7-9 | TGTGCCAGCAGCCTAGGACTAGTCGGCGAGCAGTACTTC | CASSLGLVGEQYF
TRBJ2-7 | . | . | TRBV19 | TGTGCCAGTAGTATAGTTCAGGGGCCTTCCTACGAGCAGTACTTC | CASSIVQGPSYEQYF
TRBJ2-3 | . | once | TRBV27 | TGTGCCAGCAGTTCCGGTCGAAAACTAAGCACAGATACGCAGTATTTT | CASSSGRKLSTDTQYF
TRBJ2-1 | TRBD2 | once | TRBV30 | TGTGCCTGGAGTGTTGCGGGAGGGCAGAATAATGAGCAGTTCTTC | CAWSVAGGQNNEQFF
TRBJ1-5 | TRBD1 | . | TRBV2 | TGTGCCAGCAGTGATCCCCGGGGGACAGGGGGCCTTAGCAATCAGCCCCAGCATTTT | CASSDPRGTGGLSNQPQHF
TRBJ2-2 | . | . | TRBV5-4 | TGTGCCAGCAGCAAGGAAAGTGGGACCGGGGAGCTGTTTTTT | CASSKESGTGELFF
TRBJ2-7 | TRBD2 | . | TRBV19 | TGTGCCAGTAGTTCCTCCCACGGACTAGCGGGAGCCTACGAGCAGTACTTC | CASSSSHGLAGAYEQYF
TRBJ1-1 | . | . | TRBV2 | TGTGCCAGCAGCCTACTGACACTGAACACTGAAGCTTTCTTT | CASSLLTLNTEAFF
TRBJ1-4 | . | . | TRBV7-9 | TGTGCCAGCAGCTTAACAAACCACGGGGGGTACGAAGAAAAACTGTTTTTT | CASSLTNHGGYEEKLFF
TRBJ2-7 | TRBD1 | . | TRBV7-9 | TGTGCCAGCAGCCCTCCGGGACAGGGGGCTTACGAGCAGTACTTC | CASSPPGQGAYEQYF
TRBJ1-3 | . | . | TRBV6-5 | TGTGCCAGCAGTTCGCCGGCAGGGGCATCTGGAAACACCATATATTTT | CASSSPAGASGNTIYF
TRBJ2-3 | . | few | TRBV10-3 | TGTGCCATCAGTGAAAAAGCGGTCCTCGATACGCAGTATTTT | CAISEKAVLDTQYF
TRBJ2-5 | TRBD2 | . | TRBV4-3 | TGCGCCAGCAGCCCGCTTCGGACTAGCGACCAAGAGACCCAGTACTTC | CASSPLRTSDQETQYF
TRBJ2-2 | TRBD2 | . | TRBV11-3 | TGTGCCAGCAGCGGAATAGCGGGAGACCTCACCGGGGAGCTGTTTTTT | CASSGIAGDLTGELFF
TRBJ2-1 | . | once | TRBV5-6 | TGTGCCAGCAGCTCGGACTTAACGAGCTCCTACAATGAGCAGTTCTTC | CASSSDLTSSYNEQFF
TRBJ2-3 | . | . | TRBV30 | TGTGCCTCGTCGGGGGGCGGCACAGATACGCAGTATTTT | CASSGGGTDTQYF
TRBJ2-3 | TRBD1 | . | TRBV18 | TGTGCCAGCTCAAAAGGACAGGGAGGAACAGATACGCAGTATTTT | CASSKGQGGTDTQYF
TRBJ1-1 | . | . | TRBV27 | TGTGCCAGCAGTTTCGAGCCAGAAAGTACTGCTTTCTTT | CASSFEPESTAFF
TRBJ2-5 | TRBD2 | . | TRBV30 | TGTGCCTGGACCCCGGGACTAAAAGAGACCCAGTACTTC | CAWTPGLKETQYF
TRBJ2-3 | TRBD2 | . | TRBV4-2 | TGTGCCAGCAGCCAGGAACTAGCGTTTAGCACAGATACGCAGTATTTT | CASSQELAFSTDTQYF
TRBJ1-2 | . | once | TRBV30 | TGTGCCTGGAGCGGGGGAGCTGGCTACACCTTC | CAWSGGAGYTF
TRBJ2-5 | TRBD2 | . | TRBV5-1 | TGCGCCAGCAGCGTGCTACCGGGACTAGCGGGAGTCTCGGAGACCCAGTACTTC | CASSVLPGLAGVSETQYF
TRBJ2-3 | . | . | TRBV15 | TGTGCCACAAGCGAGTCCACAGATACGCAGTATTTT | CATSESTDTQYF
TRBJ2-1 | . | once | TRBV19 | TGTGCCAGTAGTATTTACGCGTACAATGAGCAGTTCTTC | CASSIYAYNEQFF
TRBJ2-3 | TRBD2 | . | TRBV29-1 | TGCAGCTGGCGGGCGGGGGGCACAGATACGCAGTATTTT | CSWRAGGTDTQYF
TRBJ2-2 | . | . | TRBV6-8 | TGTGCCAGCCCCCCCCCGGGATCGAACACCGGGGAGCTGTTTTTT | CASPPPGSNTGELFF
TRBJ2-3 | TRBD1 | once | TRBV7-9 | TGTGCCAGCGGCGGGACAGGGGGCCATGGTGGCACAGATACGCAGTATTTT | CASGGTGGHGGTDTQYF
TRBJ1-2 | . | . | TRBV12-5 | TGTGCTAGTGGTTTGGACACAGAGTATGGCTACACCTTC | CASGLDTEYGYTF
TRBJ2-1 | . | . | TRBV19 | TGTGCCAGTAGTATAGATCAGTGGACAGTATACAATGAGCAGTTCTTC | CASSIDQWTVYNEQFF
TRBJ2-7 | . | . | TRBV5-6 | TGTGCCAGCAGCTTGGCCGCAGGGATTTACGAGCAGTACTTC | CASSLAAGIYEQYF
TRBJ2-1 | . | . | TRBV6-5 | TGTGCCAGCAGTACTCGGAGGGCCTCAAACAATGAGCAGTTCTTC | CASSTRRASNNEQFF
TRBJ2-3 | TRBD2 | . | TRBV23-1 | TGCGCCAGCAGTCAAGGCAGGGCGGCGGGAGCTAGCACAGATACGCAGTATTTT | CASSQGRAAGASTDTQYF
TRBJ1-2 | . | . | TRBV7-3 | TGTGCCAGCAGCCTGACAGCTAACTATGGCTACACCTTC | CASSLTANYGYTF
TRBJ2-7 | TRBD1 | . | TRBV7-9 | TGTGCCAGCAGAACGGACAGGGGCTCCTACGAGCAGTACTTC | CASRTDRGSYEQYF
TRBJ2-1 | TRBD1 | once | TRBV7-6 | TGTGCCAGCAGCTCCACAGGGGGCGTCCACAATGAGCAGTTCTTC | CASSSTGGVHNEQFF
TRBJ2-1 | . | . | TRBV9 | TGTGCCAGCGGATGGACCAACAATGAGCAGTTCTTC | CASGWTNNEQFF
TRBJ2-7 | TRBD1 | few | TRBV4-2 | TGTGCCAGCAGCCAAGAGACCGGGACAGGGACCTCCTACGAGCAGTACTTC | CASSQETGTGTSYEQYF
TRBJ2-3 | . | . | TRBV13 | TGTGCCAGCAGCCAACCCGGGTATCCGCAGTATTTT | CASSQPGYPQYF
TRBJ2-7 | TRBD1 | . | TRBV7-2 | TGTGCCAGCAGCTTATCGACAGGGACCTTCTACGAGCAGTACTTC | CASSLSTGTFYEQYF